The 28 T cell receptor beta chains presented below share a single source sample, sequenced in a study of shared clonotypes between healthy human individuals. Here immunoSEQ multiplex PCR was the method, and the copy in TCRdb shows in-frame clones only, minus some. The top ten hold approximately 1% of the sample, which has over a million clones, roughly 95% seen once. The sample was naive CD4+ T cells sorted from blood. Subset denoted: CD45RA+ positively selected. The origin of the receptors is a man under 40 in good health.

The CDR3 loop is CASSLATGATEAFF. The CDR3 DNA sequence: TGTGCCAGCAGCTTAGCTACAGGGGCGACTGAAGCTTTCTTT. The J gene is TRBJ1-1, the V gene TRBV7-8, with TRBD1 matching over 7 bases. J gave up 5 bases and V 0 bases, and 3 bases lay outside the gene matches. The CDR3 runs 14 residues. Germline CDR1 and CDR2: SGHVS and FQNEAQ.

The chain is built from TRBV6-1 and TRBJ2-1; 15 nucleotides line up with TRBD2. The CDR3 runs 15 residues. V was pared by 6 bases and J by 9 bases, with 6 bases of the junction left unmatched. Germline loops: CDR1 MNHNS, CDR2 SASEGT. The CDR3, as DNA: TGTGCCAGCAGCGCCCAGGGACTAGCGGGAGGTGAGCAGTTCTTC. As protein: CASSAQGLAGGEQFF.

The CDR3 bases are TGTGCCAGCAGTCGTGGGAGTTTGTACAATGAGCAGTTCTTC. Translated: CASSRGSLYNEQFF. V gene TRBV6-4 combines with J gene TRBJ2-1; maybe TRBD2 (5 bases). The CDR3 covers 14 residues. In germline, CDR1 is MRHNA, CDR2 SNTAGT. The V end was cut by 5 bases, the J end by 4 bases, with 12 bases between.

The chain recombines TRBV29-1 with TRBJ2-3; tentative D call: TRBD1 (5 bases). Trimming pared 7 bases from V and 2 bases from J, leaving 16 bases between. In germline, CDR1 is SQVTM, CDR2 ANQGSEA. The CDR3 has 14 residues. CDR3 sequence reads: CSADLGLLTDTQYF. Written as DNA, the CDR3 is TGCAGCGCAGACCTGGGGCTTCTCACAGATACGCAGTATTTT.

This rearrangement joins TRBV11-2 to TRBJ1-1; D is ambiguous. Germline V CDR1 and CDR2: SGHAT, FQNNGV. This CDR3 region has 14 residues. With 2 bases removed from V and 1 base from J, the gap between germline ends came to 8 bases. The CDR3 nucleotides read TGTGCCAGCAGCTTATTCCGTACGAACACTGAAGCTTTCTTT. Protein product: CASSLFRTNTEAFF.

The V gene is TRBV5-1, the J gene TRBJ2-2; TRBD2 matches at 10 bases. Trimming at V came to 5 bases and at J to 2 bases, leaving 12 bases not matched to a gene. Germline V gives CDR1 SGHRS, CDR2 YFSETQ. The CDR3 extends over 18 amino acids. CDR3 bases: TGCGCCAGCAGTCAATCCCCCAGCGGGAGGGGTAACACCGGGGAGCTGTTTTTT. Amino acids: CASSQSPSGRGNTGELFF.

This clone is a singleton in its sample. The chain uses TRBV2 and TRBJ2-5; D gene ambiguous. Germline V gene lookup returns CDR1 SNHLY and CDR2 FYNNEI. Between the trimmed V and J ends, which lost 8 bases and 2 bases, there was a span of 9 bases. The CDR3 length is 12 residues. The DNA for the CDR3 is TGTGCCAGCGGTGGCCAGCAAGAGACCCAGTACTTC. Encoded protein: CASGGQQETQYF.

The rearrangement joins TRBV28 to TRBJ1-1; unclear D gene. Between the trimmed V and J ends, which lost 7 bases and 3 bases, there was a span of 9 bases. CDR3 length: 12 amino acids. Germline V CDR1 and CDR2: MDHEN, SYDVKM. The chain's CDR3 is CASNERDTEAFF. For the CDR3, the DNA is TGTGCCAGCAATGAGAGGGACACTGAAGCTTTCTTT.

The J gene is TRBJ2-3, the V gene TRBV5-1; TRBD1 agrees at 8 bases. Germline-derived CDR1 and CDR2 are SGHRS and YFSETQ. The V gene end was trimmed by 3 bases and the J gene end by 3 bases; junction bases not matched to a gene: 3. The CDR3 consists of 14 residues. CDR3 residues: CASSSDRATDTQYF. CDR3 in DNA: TGCGCCAGCAGCTCGGACAGGGCAACAGATACGCAGTATTTT. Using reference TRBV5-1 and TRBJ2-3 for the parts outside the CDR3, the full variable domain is KAGVTQTPRYLIKTRGQQVTLSCSPISGHRSVSWYQQTPGQGLQFLFEYFSETQRNKGNFPGRFSGRQFSNSRSEMNVSTLELGDSALYLCASSSDRATDTQYFGPGTRLTVL.

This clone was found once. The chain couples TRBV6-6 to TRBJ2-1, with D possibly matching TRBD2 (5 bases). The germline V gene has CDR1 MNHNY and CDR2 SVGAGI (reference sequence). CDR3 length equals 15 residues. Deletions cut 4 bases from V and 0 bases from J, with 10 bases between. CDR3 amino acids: CASSSRGGSYNEQFF. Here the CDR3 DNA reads TGTGCCAGCAGTTCCCGGGGTGGCTCCTACAATGAGCAGTTCTTC.

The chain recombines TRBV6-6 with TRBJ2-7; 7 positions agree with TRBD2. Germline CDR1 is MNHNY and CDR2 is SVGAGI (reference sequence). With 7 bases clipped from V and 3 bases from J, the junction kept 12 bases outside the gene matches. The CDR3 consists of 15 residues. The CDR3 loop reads CASTLEGTSDYEQYF. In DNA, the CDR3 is TGTGCCAGCACCCTCGAGGGAACTAGCGACTACGAGCAGTACTTC.

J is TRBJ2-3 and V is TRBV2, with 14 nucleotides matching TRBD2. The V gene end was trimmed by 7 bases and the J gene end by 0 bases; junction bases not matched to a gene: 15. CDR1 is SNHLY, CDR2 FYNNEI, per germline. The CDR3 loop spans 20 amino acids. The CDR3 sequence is CASKGGPGLAGDFSTDTQYF. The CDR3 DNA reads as TGTGCCAGCAAGGGGGGCCCGGGACTAGCGGGAGATTTTAGCACAGATACGCAGTATTTT.

The CDR3 coding sequence is TGCGCCAGCCGGCGTACAGGGGTGGGGGAGTTCTACGAGCAGTACTTC. This sequence encodes CASRRTGVGEFYEQYF. The rearrangement links TRBV5-1 to TRBJ2-7; 7 nucleotides agree with TRBD1. CDR3 length: 16 amino acids. CDR1 is SGHRS and CDR2 is YFSETQ in the germline V gene. Losses at the gene ends were 7 bases for V and 3 bases for J; bases not matched to a gene: 16.

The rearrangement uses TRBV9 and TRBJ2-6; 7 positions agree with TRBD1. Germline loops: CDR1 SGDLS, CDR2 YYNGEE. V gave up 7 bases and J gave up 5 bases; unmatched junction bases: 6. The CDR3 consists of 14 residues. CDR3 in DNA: TGTGCCAGCGGAGACAGGGCCTGGGCCAACGTCCTGACTTTC. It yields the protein CASGDRAWANVLTF.

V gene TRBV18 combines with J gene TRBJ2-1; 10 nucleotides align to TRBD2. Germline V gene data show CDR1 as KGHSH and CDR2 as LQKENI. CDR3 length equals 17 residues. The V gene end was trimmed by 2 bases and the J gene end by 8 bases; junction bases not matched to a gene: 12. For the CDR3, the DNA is TGTGCCAGCTCACCAAGGGTAGCGGGAGGCCTTAGGGATGAGCAGTTCTTC. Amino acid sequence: CASSPRVAGGLRDEQFF.

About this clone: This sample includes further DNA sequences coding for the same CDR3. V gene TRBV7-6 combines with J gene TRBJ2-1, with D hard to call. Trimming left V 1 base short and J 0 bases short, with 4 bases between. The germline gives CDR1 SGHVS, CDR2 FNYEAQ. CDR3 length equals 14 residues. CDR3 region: CASSLVSSYNEQFF. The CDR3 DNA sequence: TGTGCCAGCAGCTTAGTAAGCTCCTACAATGAGCAGTTCTTC.

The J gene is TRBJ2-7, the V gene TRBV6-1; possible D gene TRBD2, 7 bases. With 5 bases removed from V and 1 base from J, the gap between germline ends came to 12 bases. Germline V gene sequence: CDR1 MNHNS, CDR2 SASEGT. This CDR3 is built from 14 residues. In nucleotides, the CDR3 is TGTGCCAGCAGTAACAGGGAGGGTTCCTACGAGCAGTACTTC. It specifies CASSNREGSYEQYF.

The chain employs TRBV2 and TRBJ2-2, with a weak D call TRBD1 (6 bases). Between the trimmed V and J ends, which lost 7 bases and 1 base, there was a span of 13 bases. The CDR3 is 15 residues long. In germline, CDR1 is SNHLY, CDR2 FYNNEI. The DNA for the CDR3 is TGTGCCAGCACGTCGACAGGACAGAACACCGGGGAGCTGTTTTTT. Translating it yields CASTSTGQNTGELFF.

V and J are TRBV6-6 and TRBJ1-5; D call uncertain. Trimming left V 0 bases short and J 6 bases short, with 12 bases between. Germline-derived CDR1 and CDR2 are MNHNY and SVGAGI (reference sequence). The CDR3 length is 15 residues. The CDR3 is CASSYSSGTGQPQHF. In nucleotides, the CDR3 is TGTGCCAGCAGTTACTCCTCTGGTACCGGTCAGCCCCAGCATTTT.

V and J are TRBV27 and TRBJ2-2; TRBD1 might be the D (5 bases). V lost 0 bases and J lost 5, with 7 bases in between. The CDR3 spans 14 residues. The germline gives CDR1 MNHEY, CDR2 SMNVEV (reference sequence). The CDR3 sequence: CASSLSRVTGELFF. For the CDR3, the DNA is TGTGCCAGCAGTTTATCCAGGGTGACCGGGGAGCTGTTTTTT.

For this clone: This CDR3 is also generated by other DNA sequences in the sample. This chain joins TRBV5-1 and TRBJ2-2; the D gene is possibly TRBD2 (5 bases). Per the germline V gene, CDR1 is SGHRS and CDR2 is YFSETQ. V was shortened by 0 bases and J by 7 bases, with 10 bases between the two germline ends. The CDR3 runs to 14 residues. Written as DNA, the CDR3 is TGCGCCAGCAGCTTGGATCCGGGGAGCGGGGAGCTGTTTTTT. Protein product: CASSLDPGSGELFF.

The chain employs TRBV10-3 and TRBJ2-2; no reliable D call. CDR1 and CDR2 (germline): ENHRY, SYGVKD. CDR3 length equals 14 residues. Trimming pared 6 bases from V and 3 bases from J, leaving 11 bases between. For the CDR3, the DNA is TGTGCCATCAGGGTTTTGGGCGACACCGGGGAGCTGTTTTTT. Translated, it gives CAIRVLGDTGELFF.

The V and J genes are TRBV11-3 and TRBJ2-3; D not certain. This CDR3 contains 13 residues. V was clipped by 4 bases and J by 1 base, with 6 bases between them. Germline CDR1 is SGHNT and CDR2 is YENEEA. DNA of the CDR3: TGTGCCAGCAGCTGGCGGCGCACAGATACGCAGTATTTT. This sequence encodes CASSWRRTDTQYF.

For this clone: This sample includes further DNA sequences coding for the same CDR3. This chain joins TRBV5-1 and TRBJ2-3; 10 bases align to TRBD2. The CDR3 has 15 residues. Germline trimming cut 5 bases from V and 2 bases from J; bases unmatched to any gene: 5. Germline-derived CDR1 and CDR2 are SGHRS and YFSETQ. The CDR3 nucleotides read TGCGCCAGCAGGCGAGGGACTAGCGACACAGATACGCAGTATTTT. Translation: CASRRGTSDTDTQYF. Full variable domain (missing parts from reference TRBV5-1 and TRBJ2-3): KAGVTQTPRYLIKTRGQQVTLSCSPISGHRSVSWYQQTPGQGLQFLFEYFSETQRNKGNFPGRFSGRQFSNSRSEMNVSTLELGDSALYLCASRRGTSDTDTQYFGPGTRLTVL.

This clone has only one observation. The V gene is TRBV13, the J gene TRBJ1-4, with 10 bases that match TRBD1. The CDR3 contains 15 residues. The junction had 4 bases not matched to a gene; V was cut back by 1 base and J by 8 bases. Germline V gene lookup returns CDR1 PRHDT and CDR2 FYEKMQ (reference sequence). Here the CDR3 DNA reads TGTGCCAGCAGCTTAGTCGGGACAGGGGAAGAAAAACTGTTTTTT. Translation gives CASSLVGTGEEKLFF.

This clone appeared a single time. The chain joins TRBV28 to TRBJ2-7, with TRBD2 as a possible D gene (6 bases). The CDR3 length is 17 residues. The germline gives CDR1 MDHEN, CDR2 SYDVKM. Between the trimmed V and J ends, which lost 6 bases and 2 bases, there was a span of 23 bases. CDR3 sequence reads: CASSLSRPGLVTYEQYF. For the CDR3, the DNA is TGTGCCAGCAGCCTCTCTAGGCCGGGACTGGTAACCTACGAGCAGTACTTC. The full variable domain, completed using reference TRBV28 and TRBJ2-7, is DVKVTQSSRYLVKRTGEKVFLECVQDMDHENMFWYRQDPGLGLRLIYFSYDVKMKEKGDIPEGYSVSREKKERFSLILESASTNQTSMYLCASSLSRPGLVTYEQYFGPGTRLTVT.

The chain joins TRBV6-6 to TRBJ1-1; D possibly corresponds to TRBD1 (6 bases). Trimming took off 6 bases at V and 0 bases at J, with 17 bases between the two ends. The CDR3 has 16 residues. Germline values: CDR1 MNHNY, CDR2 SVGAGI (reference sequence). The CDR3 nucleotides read TGTGCCAGCAGCGCCACTCGGACAGCCCTGAACACTGAAGCTTTCTTT. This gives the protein CASSATRTALNTEAFF.

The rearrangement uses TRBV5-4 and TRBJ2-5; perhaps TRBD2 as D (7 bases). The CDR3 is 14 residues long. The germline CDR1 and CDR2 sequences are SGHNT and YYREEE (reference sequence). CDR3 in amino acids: CALGGPGREETQYF. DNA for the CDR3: TGTGCGCTGGGGGGGCCGGGACGGGAAGAGACCCAGTACTTC.